The sequence of this T cell receptor beta chain was determined in a study of T cell clusters in autoimmune cytopenias (dated by TCRdb to the late 2010s). With regard to the full study: A median TRB sequencing depth of 50,000 to 60,000 reads per sample was reached, and a median of roughly 2,300 distinct TRB clonotypes per sample was obtained. TRB and IGH repertoires from peripheral blood were sequenced in autoimmune cytopenia patients at active disease and during treatment follow-up, with healthy, CLL and autoimmune hepatitis controls included alongside. The study aimed to test whether autoimmune cytopenia patients carry a disease-specific immune repertoire signature usable as a blood-based biomarker.

Broader findings and caveats from the paper: In the comparison of secondary cytopenia with CLL, no cluster-lack signature showed up, apparently because the dominant lymphoma-associated repertoire masked the signature. Healthy donors had almost three times as many exclusive TRB clusters as active autoimmune hepatitis patients, a finding consistent with an autoimmunity-wide signature. A lack of physiological T cell clusters in primary autoimmune cytopenia patients was suggested by GLIPH, as 51 clusters were found to be exclusive to healthy donors versus roughly 15 exclusive to patients. The T cell clusters were defined in silico only, and their functional role remained to be validated experimentally. TRB repertoire shifts, with less even repertoires in secondary cytopenia and CLL, mostly reflected lymphoma bias rather than autoimmunity.

TRB rearrangements were amplified by multiplex PCR following a touch-down protocol, with the TRB-A and TRB-B primer pools mixed in one tube. Illumina adapters and sample indices were added to the amplicons through two consecutive PCR reactions performed with Phusion HS II polymerase. After gel purification with the NucleoSpin Gel and PCR Clean-up kit, the amplicons were quantified by Qubit and checked for quality on an Agilent 2100 Bioanalyzer. Sequencing of the libraries was done on an Illumina MiSeq with paired-end, single-indexed, 600-cycle runs. In the original analysis: Alignment and assembly of TRB reads were performed with MiXCR version 2.1.12 and the default MiXCR reference library. Each unique CDR3 nucleotide sequence defined a clone, and only productive sequences with at least two reads were analysed. Alpha-parameterized diversity profiles (alpha 0 to 5), including the Shannon (alpha 1) and Simpson (alpha 2) indices, were computed with an R script to assess repertoire diversity. Combinatorial TRB VJ usage was calculated with the tcR package and was compared between cohorts by principal component analysis performed with ade4. GLIPH clustering of TCRbeta CDR3s was carried out on cohort pairs matched by age and read depth, and cluster frequencies were compared by Wilcoxon test. Through TCRdb reprocessing, the reads give one entry per CDR3 protein sequence; DNA is omitted. TCRdb, rather than the study authors, made the V and J calls. This sample's table has entries for under 3,500 distinct CDR3 sequences. The top ten constitute around a quarter of the sample.

Based on frequency, this clonotype is considered medium-sized (0.01 to 0.1%); no count was recorded. Its cognate antigen has yet to be identified. For each sample, TRB amplification used around 260 ng of peripheral blood genomic DNA, equal to approximately 38,000 genome equivalents. The receptor was isolated from a human donor with an autoimmune cytopenia or autoimmune hepatitis (not recorded which). The sample taken for sequencing was peripheral blood.

CDR3 loop: CSADTGSPLANYGYTF. The chain was built from TRBV20-1 and TRBJ1-2; the TCRdb D gene call, TRBD1, has no DNA to confirm it. Reading the germline V gene (reference sequence) gives CDR1 DFQATT and CDR2 SNEGSKA. Taken from cysteine to phenylalanine, the CDR3 has 16 residues. The record lacks a DNA sequence.